This T cell receptor beta chain emerged from a study of early T cells in non-severe SARS-CoV-2 infection. This clonotype has a handful of counts. Each cDNA molecule carried a unique molecular identifier. TCRdb reanalysed the 5' RACE reads using MiXCR and keeps one entry per CDR3 protein. The data hold about 27,000 distinct CDR3 sequences, with approximately 5.4% observed a single time. The sequence derives from an adult who was a healthcare worker with PCR-confirmed SARS-CoV-2 infection or an uninfected control (not recorded which). Sequenced sample: whole blood.

The CDR3 loop reads CASSSGQGVNEQFF. For the CDR3, the DNA is TGTGCCAGCTCCTCTGGACAGGGGGTCAATGAGCAGTTCTTC. The J gene is TRBJ2-1, the V gene TRBV18; the match to TRBD1 covers 10 bases. The V segment lost 6 bases and the J segment 6 bases; nucleotides outside the gene matches: 5. CDR1 KGHSH and CDR2 LQKENI come from the germline V gene. The CDR3 runs to 14 residues.